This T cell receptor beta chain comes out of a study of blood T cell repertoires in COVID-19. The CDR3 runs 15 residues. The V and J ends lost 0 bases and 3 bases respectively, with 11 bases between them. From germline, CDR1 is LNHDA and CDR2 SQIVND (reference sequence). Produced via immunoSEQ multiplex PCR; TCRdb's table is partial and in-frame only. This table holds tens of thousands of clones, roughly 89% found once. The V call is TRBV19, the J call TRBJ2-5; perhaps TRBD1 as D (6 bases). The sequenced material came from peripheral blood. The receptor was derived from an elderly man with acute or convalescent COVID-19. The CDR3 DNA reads TGTGCCAGTAGTATAGATCCCCAGGGGAAAGAGACCCAGTACTTC. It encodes CASSIDPQGKETQYF.